The T cell receptor beta chain described here comes from a study of regulatory and conventional T cells in RAG deficiency (dated by TCRdb to 2015 to 2018). Notes on the research overall: To compare the diversity and composition of the repertoires of Treg, conventional CD4+ and CD8+ T cells between RAG-deficient patients and healthy controls, the study applied high-throughput TCR beta sequencing. On the study overall, not on this receptor specifically: All patient T-cell subsets had shorter CDR3 lengths; Omenn syndrome patients showed >80% Treg-Tconv repertoire overlap at nucleotide and amino acid level. RAG-deficient patients showed markedly lower Shannon entropy and higher Simpson indices than control T-cell subpopulations. Some T-cell subset analyses were not done for some subjects. Rather than being bona fide Treg cells, the sorted CD25-high CD127-low cells in Omenn syndrome patients may represent peripherally activated cells. Compared with controls, Omenn syndrome and CID/AS patients had around 96-fold fewer unique TCR beta sequences in Treg cells, whereas the reduction in the other subsets was around 10-fold.

Including cysteine and phenylalanine, the CDR3 has 15 amino acids. The only DNA kept is the CDR3, 45 bases in frame from the first base. CDR1 is given as MNHEY and CDR2 as SVGAGI, both from the germline V gene. Germline trimming: 4 bases from V, 5 bases from J; junction bases outside gene matches: 9. Repertoire analyses used fewer than ten healthy control donors as the comparison group. Before genomic DNA extraction, CD8+ T cells without CD4 were isolated from blood. Preparation of the library involved the immunoSEQ multiplex PCR assay. Rearranged TCR beta chain products were amplified from genomic DNA of sorted T-cell subsets and sequenced. In the original analysis: Shannon entropy and Simpson indices were used to measure how diverse the repertoire of productive TCR beta rearrangements was. To gauge clonal expansion, the frequencies of the 100 most abundant productive TCR beta clonotypes among total reads were added together. The TRB repertoires were scored with a self-reactivity index that is based on amino acid usage at CDR3beta positions 6 and 7. Two-way ANOVA was used for repertoire analyses, and Student t or Mann-Whitney tests were used for flow cytometric analyses. Sourced from immuneACCESS, this table was stored by TCRdb with only in-frame sequences that have V and J called. A share of the clones is absent; for the studies checked, an unresolved V gene accounts for under half, and the remainder has no known explanation. The V and J calls and clone size are taken from that table; D and trimming were inferred from the DNA. In this sample the table shows more than 30,000 clones, 90% of which occur a single time. In total, the top ten clones hold 5.4% of the sample.

Turning to this clone: The specificity of this receptor is unknown. Per-nucleotide qualities are absent, and no much larger clonotype sits a single base away.

These data are also associated with another study on regulatory T cells. As described in the second report: For the multiplex PCR, 52 forward TRBV primers and 13 reverse TRBJ primers were used, and amplification bias was corrected with both assay-based and computational methods. Repertoires from patients had restricted unique TRB V-J pairs and skewed V and J gene usage, with the strongest effect in regulatory T cells. The study compared T-cell receptor beta repertoires of sorted regulatory, conventional CD4+ and CD8+ T cells in CD3G-deficient patients with those in healthy controls. Peripheral blood mononuclear cells were isolated by Ficoll density separation. CD3+ CD8+ CD4- T cells were isolated on a FACSAria cell sorter. Rearranged TRB loci were amplified from genomic DNA by multiplex PCR within the immunoSEQ assay. Sequencing of the TRB amplicons was done on an Illumina HiSeq platform. Custom algorithms error-filtered the raw sequences and aligned the raw sequences to reference gene sequences, after which the immunoSEQ online tools were used for analysis. The frequencies of productive and nonproductive TRB rearrangements were evaluated among unique sequences as well as among total sequences. Prism software was used to run t tests, Mann-Whitney tests or two-way ANOVA for comparisons between groups.

This chain is built from TRBV6-5 and TRBJ2-7, with TRBD1 identical over 9 junction bases. The sequenced sample consisted of CD8+ T cells sorted from blood. The TCR was taken from a human donor in good health. The CDR3 protein: CASSFSGTGINEQYF. The base sequence is TGTGCCAGCAGTTTTTCCGGGACAGGGATCAACGAGCAGTACTTC.